This T cell receptor (beta chain) is drawn from a study of T-cell reconstitution after alpha-beta-depleted transplantation in children. General study results and limits: After transplant, high TCRbeta diversity at day 60 in some patients arose from surviving recipient T cells and thymic progenitors. Reportedly, alpha-beta T cells present about two months post-transplant originated from several hundred expanded clones of graft origin. Fresh T-cell production supplied most of the T-cell counts and diversity seen one year after transplant.

As concerns this clonotype: Antigen specificity is unknown.

The library targeted TCRbeta and was prepared with unique molecular identifiers. MiXCR, run by TCRdb on the PCR reads, gives a single entry per CDR3 protein. The table records about 980,000 distinct CDR3 sequences, about 29% of them present only once. CDR1 and CDR2 from the germline V gene are SGHRS and YFSETQ. The CDR3 has 14 residues. V was trimmed by 2 bases and J by 4 bases, leaving 9 bases between them. The TCR was taken from a boy less than two years old who had a stem cell transplant for SCID, so the T cells may come from the graft donor. The sample in question was PBMCs, mostly from graft donor cells, obtained 360 days after TCRalphabeta/CD19-depleted stem cell transplant. This chain joins TRBV5-1 and TRBJ2-2; D is perhaps TRBD1 or TRBD2 (5 bases each). CDR3 region: CASSFGAFTGELFF. DNA for the CDR3: TGCGCCAGCAGCTTCGGGGCGTTCACCGGGGAGCTGTTTTTT.